Each of the 3 T cell receptor beta chains below was sequenced from the same sample in a study of T cell changes during pregnancy in multiple sclerosis. Profiling relied on immunoSEQ multiplex PCR, and the TCRdb table lists in-frame clones only, not all of them. This table holds tens of thousands of clones, approximately 90% found once. This material consisted of peripheral blood, taken before pregnancy. These receptors were obtained from a female donor with multiple sclerosis, enrolled in a pregnancy study.

This clone was seen only once. The V gene is TRBV7-2, the J gene TRBJ2-7; D unresolved. This CDR3 is 12 amino acids long. Germline V lookup: CDR1 SGHTA, CDR2 FQGNSA. The V end was cut by 1 base, the J end by 7 bases, with 8 bases between. Here the CDR3 reads CASSLGTGEQYF. CDR3 nucleotides: TGTGCCAGCAGCTTAGGTACGGGTGAGCAGTACTTC.

This chain links TRBV5-4 with TRBJ2-7; 13 bases are shared with TRBD2. CDR1 and CDR2 from the germline V gene are SGHNT and YYREEE (reference sequence). V lost 4 bases to trimming and J lost 3 bases; unmatched junction nucleotides: 13. The CDR3 runs to 18 residues. DNA for the CDR3: TGTGCCAGCAGCCTGTCACCGGGACTAGCGGGATCAAACTACGAGCAGTACTTC. Amino acid sequence: CASSLSPGLAGSNYEQYF.

The genes are TRBV25-1 and TRBJ2-3; D ambiguous. From germline, CDR1 is MGHDK and CDR2 SYGVNS. V lost 2 bases, J lost 8 bases, and 5 bases lay in between. This CDR3 is 11 amino acids long. CDR3 sequence reads: CASSEGRTQYF. In DNA, the CDR3 is TGTGCCAGCAGTGAAGGGCGTACGCAGTATTTT.